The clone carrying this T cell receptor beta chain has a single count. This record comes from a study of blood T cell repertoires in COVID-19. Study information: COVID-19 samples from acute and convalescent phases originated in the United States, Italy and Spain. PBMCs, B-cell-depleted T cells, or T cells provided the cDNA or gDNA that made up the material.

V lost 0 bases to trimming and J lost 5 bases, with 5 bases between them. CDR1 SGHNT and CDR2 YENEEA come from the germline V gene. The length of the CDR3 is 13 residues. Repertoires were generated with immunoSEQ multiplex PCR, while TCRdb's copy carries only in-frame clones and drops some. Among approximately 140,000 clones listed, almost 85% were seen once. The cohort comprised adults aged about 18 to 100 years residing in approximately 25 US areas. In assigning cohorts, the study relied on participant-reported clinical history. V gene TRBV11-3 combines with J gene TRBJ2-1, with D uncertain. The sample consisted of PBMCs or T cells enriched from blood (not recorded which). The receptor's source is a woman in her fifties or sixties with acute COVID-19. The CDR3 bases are TGTGCCAGCAGCTTAGACAGCGACAATGAGCAGTTCTTC. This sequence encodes CASSLDSDNEQFF.